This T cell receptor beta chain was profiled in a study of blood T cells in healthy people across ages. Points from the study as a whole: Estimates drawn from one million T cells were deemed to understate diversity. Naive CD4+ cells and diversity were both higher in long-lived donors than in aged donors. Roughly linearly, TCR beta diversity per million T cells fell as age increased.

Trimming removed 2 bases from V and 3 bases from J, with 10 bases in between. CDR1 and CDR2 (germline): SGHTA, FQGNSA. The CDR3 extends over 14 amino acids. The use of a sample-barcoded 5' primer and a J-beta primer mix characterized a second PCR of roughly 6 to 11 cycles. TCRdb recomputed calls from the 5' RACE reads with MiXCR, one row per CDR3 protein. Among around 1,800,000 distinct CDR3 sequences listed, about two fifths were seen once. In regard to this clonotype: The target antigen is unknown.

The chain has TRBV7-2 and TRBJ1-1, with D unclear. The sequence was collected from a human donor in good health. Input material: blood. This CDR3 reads CASSLLARDTEAFF. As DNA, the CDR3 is TGTGCCAGCAGCTTATTGGCTCGGGACACTGAAGCTTTCTTT.